This T cell receptor (beta chain) was captured in a study of technical replicates of blood from a few donors. Germline lookup yields CDR1 SGHTS and CDR2 YDEGEE. CDR3 length equals 15 residues. Trimming stripped 5 bases from V and 6 bases from J, with 18 bases between. TCRdb's table, derived via immunoSEQ multiplex PCR, lists solely in-frame clones and lacks some. The sample includes about 76,000 clones, 90% to 95% of them seen just once. Sequencing was done on a sample of T cells isolated from PBMCs. The chain is built from TRBV5-8 and TRBJ1-5; tentatively, D is TRBD1 (5 bases). This receptor was identified in a human donor in good health. The CDR3 region has the DNA TGTGCCAGCAGGTACCGGCAGGGCCGGATTCAGCCCCAGCATTTT. Its translation: CASRYRQGRIQPQHF.